This TCR beta chain was sequenced during a study of siplizumab effects on memory and regulatory T cells. Findings and limits, study-wide: Naive T cells were seen as more diverse than memory cells and as major alloresponse contributors.

Measured with immunoSEQ multiplex PCR; TCRdb has only the in-frame clones, and not every one. The repertoire consists of about 82,000 clones, with roughly 87% occurring once and the leading ten covering 1.5%. Germline V gene sequence: CDR1 MGHRA, CDR2 YSYEKL. V was pared by 0 bases and J by 2 bases, with 7 bases between. The CDR3 is 14 amino acids. This clone was seen only once. The antigen is undetermined. The clonotype originates from a human donor in good health. This chain uses TRBV4-1 with TRBJ1-2; unclear D gene. Sequencing was carried out using Tregs sorted from blood. In DNA, the CDR3 is TGCGCCAGCAGCCAAGATCAAGCAAACTATGGCTACACCTTC. Translated: CASSQDQANYGYTF.